This is a list of T cell receptor beta chains from one sample in a study of blood T cell repertoires in COVID-19. TCRdb keeps only in-frame clones here, not all; method: immunoSEQ multiplex PCR. The table lists about 82,000 clones, around four fifths of them singletons, with approximately 20% in the top ten. Sequenced sample: peripheral blood. The receptors were gathered from a man aged 80 or over with active or convalescent COVID-19. Both conserved end residues are part of each CDR3. A D gene is named only where the DNA matches it firmly. Not all rows give a size; the values are once, few, many and, for expanded clones, a class.

v_call	j_call	clone_size	d_call	cdr3_nt	cdr3_aa
TRBV2	TRBJ2-5	.	TRBD2	TGTGCCAGCAGTGGACCCGGGACTAGCACCTACCTGGAGACCCAGTACTTC	CASSGPGTSTYLETQYF
TRBV5-1	TRBJ1-2	.	TRBD1	TGCGCCAGCCGAGACAGGGCCAACTATGGCTACACCTTC	CASRDRANYGYTF
TRBV9	TRBJ2-2	.	.	TGTGCCAGCAGCGTAGAGGCAGGCCTGAACACCGGGGAGCTGTTTTTT	CASSVEAGLNTGELFF
TRBV5-1	TRBJ2-4	.	.	TGCGCCAGCAGCTTGGAGGGCAGGGGACAAGGCATTCAGTACTTC	CASSLEGRGQGIQYF
TRBV19	TRBJ1-5	.	.	TGTGCCAGTACTAATAGCGCCCTGGGGGGGTTTCATAGCAATCAGCCCCAGCATTTT	CASTNSALGGFHSNQPQHF
TRBV11-3	TRBJ2-2	.	TRBD2	TGTGCCAGCAGCTTTACTAGCGGGTTCACCGGGGAGCTGTTTTTT	CASSFTSGFTGELFF
TRBV5-8	TRBJ2-3	.	.	TGTGCCAGCAGCTTGGCCCTTAGTAGCGGCACAGATACGCAGTATTTT	CASSLALSSGTDTQYF
TRBV6-5	TRBJ2-1	once	.	TGTGCCAGCAAGGAGGGGACGGGGAATGAGCAGTTCTTC	CASKEGTGNEQFF
TRBV12-3/TRBV12-4	TRBJ1-1	few	.	TGTGCCAGCAGTTTTCAGGGGTTCGCTGAAGCTTTCTTT	CASSFQGFAEAFF
TRBV7-8	TRBJ1-1	.	.	TGTGCCAGCAGCGGGCGGGAAAATTTGAACACTGAAGCTTTCTTT	CASSGRENLNTEAFF
TRBV10-3	TRBJ1-5	once	TRBD1	TGTGCCATCAGTTGGGACAGGATAAATCAGCCCCAGCATTTT	CAISWDRINQPQHF
TRBV28	TRBJ2-3	many	TRBD2	TGTGCCAGCAGTCCCCCTAGCGGCCTCACAGATACGCAGTATTTT	CASSPPSGLTDTQYF
TRBV7-8	TRBJ1-3	.	.	TGTGCCAGCAGCACCACAGGGTTGAGAAACACCATATATTTT	CASSTTGLRNTIYF
TRBV6-1	TRBJ2-1	once	.	TGTGCCAGCAGTGAGCCGGGTAGCTACAATGAGCAGTTCTTC	CASSEPGSYNEQFF
TRBV3-1/TRBV3-2	TRBJ1-2	.	.	TGTGCCAGCAGCCCATTTGGGGGGGGGCACTATGGCTACACCTTC	CASSPFGGGHYGYTF
TRBV5-4	TRBJ2-1	.	.	TGTGCCAGCAAGGGTCCAACCATACAGGGGGGGAATGAGCAGTTCTTC	CASKGPTIQGGNEQFF
TRBV19	TRBJ1-5	.	.	TGTGCCAGTAGTATTGTGCAGGCTGATCAGCCCCAGCATTTT	CASSIVQADQPQHF
TRBV11-2	TRBJ1-3	.	.	TGTGCCAGCAGCCCCCGACAGAGTAACTCTGGAAACACCATATATTTT	CASSPRQSNSGNTIYF
TRBV11-2	TRBJ1-6	.	.	TGTGCCAGCAGCTTAGTCGGGTCACCCCTCCACTTT	CASSLVGSPLHF
TRBV9	TRBJ1-5	.	TRBD1	TGTGCCAGCAGCGGCCCCCTCTGGACAGGGGGGGACAATCAGCCCCAGCATTTT	CASSGPLWTGGDNQPQHF
TRBV7-3	TRBJ2-3	.	TRBD2	TGTGCCAGCAGCTTACGACTAGCGGGGTTAGATACGCAGTATTTT	CASSLRLAGLDTQYF
TRBV2	TRBJ1-2	.	.	TGTGCCAGCAGGGCTGGCCTGGTCGGCTACACCTTC	CASRAGLVGYTF